These T cell receptor beta chains were read from a single sample in a study of T-cell reconstitution after alpha-beta-depleted transplantation in children. TCRdb called the PCR reads again in MiXCR, with one record for every CDR3 protein. The table lists approximately 1,000,000 distinct CDR3 sequences, about 30% of them singletons. The sample was PBMCs, mostly from graft donor cells, taken 360 days after TCRalphabeta/CD19-depleted stem cell transplant. These receptors originate from a boy under three years old who had a stem cell transplant for SCID, so the T cells may come from the graft donor. CDR3s include the opening cysteine and the closing phenylalanine or tryptophan. The D gene is left open where the match is weak. Clone size, where shown, is once, few, many, or a class for clones that have expanded.

.	.	13	TRBV7-2	TRBJ2-3	CASGDPGGPTQYF	TGTGCCAGCGGCGACCCCGGAGGGCCCACGCAGTATTTT
.	.	14	TRBV10-3	TRBJ2-1	CAISAAGIYNEQFF	TGTGCCATCAGTGCGGCGGGTATCTACAATGAGCAGTTCTTC
.	TRBD2	14	TRBV29-1	TRBJ2-1	CSSTSGGAYNEQFF	TGCAGCTCAACTAGCGGGGGGGCCTACAATGAGCAGTTCTTC
.	.	15	TRBV20-1	TRBJ1-1	CSARGWHGLNTEAFF	TGCAGTGCTAGAGGATGGCACGGTTTGAACACTGAAGCTTTCTTT
many	TRBD1	13	TRBV28	TRBJ1-2	CASSTAGGNGYTF	TGTGCCAGCAGCACCGCAGGGGGCAATGGCTACACCTTC
.	.	13	TRBV27	TRBJ2-5	CASSSTEEETQYF	TGTGCCAGCAGTTCGACGGAAGAAGAGACCCAGTACTTC
.	.	18	TRBV7-8	TRBJ2-2	CASSLPNRDRLDTGELFF	TGTGCCAGCAGCTTACCAAACCGGGACCGCCTAGACACCGGGGAGCTGTTTTTT
.	.	13	TRBV5-1	TRBJ1-1	CASSQGSSTEAFF	TGCGCCAGCAGTCAGGGCTCGTCCACTGAAGCTTTCTTT
.	.	15	TRBV4-2	TRBJ2-2	CASSQDTTYTGELFF	TGTGCCAGCAGCCAAGATACGACTTACACCGGGGAGCTGTTTTTT
.	.	18	TRBV4-3	TRBJ2-2	CASSQEALASPNTGELFF	TGCGCCAGCAGCCAAGAGGCCCTAGCGAGTCCGAACACCGGGGAGCTGTTTTTT
.	.	17	TRBV5-5	TRBJ2-5	CASSLGVGGGPQETQYF	TGTGCCAGCAGCTTGGGTGTGGGGGGCGGACCTCAAGAGACCCAGTACTTC
.	TRBD1	14	TRBV6-1	TRBJ1-5	CASRAGTGIQPQHF	TGTGCCAGCAGGGCCGGGACAGGGATTCAGCCCCAGCATTTT
.	TRBD1	15	TRBV11-2	TRBJ2-7	CASSPRLTGGYEQYF	TGTGCCAGCAGCCCACGTCTTACAGGGGGCTACGAGCAGTACTTC
.	TRBD1	15	TRBV12-3/TRBV12-4	TRBJ2-7	CASSLSTGGVYEQYF	TGTGCCAGCAGTCTTTCGACAGGGGGAGTGTACGAGCAGTACTTC
few	.	16	TRBV5-5	TRBJ2-3	CASSLPRGGLTDTQYF	TGTGCCAGCAGCTTGCCGAGGGGGGGCCTCACAGATACGCAGTATTTT
.	.	16	TRBV30	TRBJ2-1	CAWSRHSASVPNEQFF	TGTGCCTGGAGCCGACATAGCGCGAGCGTCCCCAATGAGCAGTTCTTC
.	TRBD1	15	TRBV12-3/TRBV12-4	TRBJ1-1	CASSLQTGGVTEAFF	TGTGCCAGCAGTTTGCAGACAGGGGGCGTTACTGAAGCTTTCTTT
.	.	15	TRBV29-1	TRBJ2-1	CSVPNPDRFYNEQFF	TGCAGCGTACCCAACCCCGACAGGTTCTACAATGAGCAGTTCTTC
few	TRBD1	16	TRBV6-5	TRBJ1-1	CASSSRPGQVDTEAFF	TGTGCCAGCAGTTCCCGTCCGGGACAGGTCGACACTGAAGCTTTCTTT
.	.	15	TRBV29-1	TRBJ2-4	CSVLVGQLAKNIQYF	TGCAGCGTTTTGGTGGGGCAACTAGCCAAAAACATTCAGTACTTC
.	.	13	TRBV6-1	TRBJ2-5	CASSEWSEETQYF	TGTGCCAGCAGTGAATGGAGCGAAGAGACCCAGTACTTC
.	TRBD2	17	TRBV27	TRBJ2-7	CASKSLAGGRALSEQYF	TGTGCCAGCAAGTCACTAGCGGGGGGGCGTGCACTTTCCGAGCAGTACTTC
.	TRBD1	17	TRBV5-1	TRBJ2-7	CASSLNPQGAFPYEQYF	TGCGCCAGCAGCTTGAACCCTCAGGGGGCTTTCCCCTACGAGCAGTACTTC
few	.	15	TRBV9	TRBJ2-2	CASSVRSSNTGELFF	TGTGCCAGCAGCGTAAGGTCCTCGAACACCGGGGAGCTGTTTTTT
few	.	14	TRBV27	TRBJ2-3	CATRLGAATDTQYF	TGTGCCACCCGTCTCGGTGCAGCGACAGATACGCAGTATTTT
.	TRBD2	15	TRBV3-1	TRBJ2-7	CASSQRLAGGIEQYF	TGTGCCAGCAGCCAACGACTAGCGGGGGGAATTGAGCAGTACTTC
.	TRBD1	17	TRBV12-3/TRBV12-4	TRBJ2-5	CASSHTRDRVRDETQYF	TGTGCCAGCAGCCACACCCGGGACAGGGTTAGAGATGAGACCCAGTACTTC
.	.	14	TRBV12-3/TRBV12-4	TRBJ2-7	CASSQERGSYEQYF	TGTGCCAGCAGCCAGGAAAGGGGGTCCTACGAGCAGTACTTC
few	.	15	TRBV4-1	TRBJ1-1	CASSQAPGGVPEAFF	TGCGCCAGCAGCCAAGCTCCCGGGGGCGTGCCTGAAGCTTTCTTT
once	TRBD1	17	TRBV18	TRBJ2-5	CASSRRIPGQGLETQYF	TGTGCCAGCTCACGACGAATACCGGGACAGGGGTTGGAGACCCAGTACTTC
few	.	13	TRBV20-1	TRBJ1-5	CSATQDSNQPQHF	TGCAGTGCTACCCAAGACAGCAATCAGCCCCAGCATTTT
.	TRBD1	15	TRBV12-5	TRBJ2-5	CASGRDSYLEETQYF	TGTGCTAGTGGCCGGGACAGCTACCTCGAGGAGACCCAGTACTTC
.	.	14	TRBV10-2	TRBJ2-1	CASKGPDRYNEQFF	TGCGCCAGCAAAGGGCCCGACCGATACAATGAGCAGTTCTTC
.	TRBD1	17	TRBV7-6	TRBJ2-2	CASSPVPGQGAVGELFF	TGTGCCAGCAGCCCTGTCCCGGGACAGGGGGCCGTCGGGGAGCTGTTTTTT
few	TRBD1	13	TRBV29-1	TRBJ2-5	CQPGQVLQETQYF	TGCCAGCCCGGACAGGTCCTCCAAGAGACCCAGTACTTC
.	TRBD1	14	TRBV4-2	TRBJ1-4	CASSREQGREKLFF	TGTGCCAGCAGCCGGGAACAGGGGAGAGAAAAACTGTTTTTT
.	TRBD1	14	TRBV20-1	TRBJ1-1	CSASRDRVSTEAFF	TGCAGTGCTTCCCGGGACAGGGTTAGCACTGAAGCTTTCTTT
few	TRBD2	16	TRBV4-2	TRBJ2-2	CASSPRAGGNTGELFF	TGTGCCAGCAGCCCCCGGGCGGGGGGGAACACCGGGGAGCTGTTTTTT
few	TRBD1	16	TRBV6-1	TRBJ2-5	CASRRNRGTIKETQYF	TGTGCCAGCAGACGCAACAGGGGCACCATTAAAGAGACCCAGTACTTC
few	.	11	TRBV12-3/TRBV12-4	TRBJ2-7	CASRLNAEQYF	TGTGCCAGCAGGCTCAACGCAGAGCAGTACTTC
few	.	14	TRBV29-1	TRBJ2-1	CSVEDPGEYNEQFF	TGCAGCGTTGAAGATCCAGGGGAGTACAATGAGCAGTTCTTC
few	.	15	TRBV6-5	TRBJ2-1	CASSFDPRINNEQFF	TGTGCCAGCAGTTTCGACCCCCGGATAAACAATGAGCAGTTCTTC
.	.	15	TRBV7-2	TRBJ2-3	CASSLGPSMTDTQYF	TGTGCCAGCAGCTTAGGTCCCTCGATGACAGATACGCAGTATTTT
.	.	14	TRBV7-9	TRBJ2-1	CASSLAGGPWEQFF	TGTGCCAGCAGCTTAGCGGGGGGGCCCTGGGAGCAGTTCTTC
few	.	13	TRBV12-3/TRBV12-4	TRBJ2-1	CASSPLQYNEQFF	TGTGCCAGCAGCCCACTCCAATACAATGAGCAGTTCTTC
many	.	14	TRBV6-1	TRBJ1-6	CASRKGDYNSPLHF	TGTGCCAGCAGGAAGGGGGATTATAATTCACCCCTCCACTTT
.	.	14	TRBV12-3/TRBV12-4	TRBJ1-6	CASSLDSFYSPLHF	TGTGCCAGCAGCCTCGACAGTTTTTATTCACCCCTCCACTTT
few	.	15	TRBV15	TRBJ1-1	CATSRGAAIATEAFF	TGTGCCACCAGCAGGGGGGCGGCAATAGCCACTGAAGCTTTCTTT
few	TRBD2	16	TRBV4-3	TRBJ2-3	CASSQELAGSTDTQYF	TGCGCCAGCAGCCAAGAACTAGCGGGGAGCACAGATACGCAGTATTTT
many	.	16	TRBV4-1	TRBJ1-1	CASSPEGVRLDTEAFF	TGCGCCAGCAGCCCCGAGGGGGTCCGACTCGACACTGAAGCTTTCTTT
.	.	11	TRBV20-1	TRBJ2-7	CSARIRYEQYF	TGCAGTGCTAGGATTAGGTACGAGCAGTACTTC